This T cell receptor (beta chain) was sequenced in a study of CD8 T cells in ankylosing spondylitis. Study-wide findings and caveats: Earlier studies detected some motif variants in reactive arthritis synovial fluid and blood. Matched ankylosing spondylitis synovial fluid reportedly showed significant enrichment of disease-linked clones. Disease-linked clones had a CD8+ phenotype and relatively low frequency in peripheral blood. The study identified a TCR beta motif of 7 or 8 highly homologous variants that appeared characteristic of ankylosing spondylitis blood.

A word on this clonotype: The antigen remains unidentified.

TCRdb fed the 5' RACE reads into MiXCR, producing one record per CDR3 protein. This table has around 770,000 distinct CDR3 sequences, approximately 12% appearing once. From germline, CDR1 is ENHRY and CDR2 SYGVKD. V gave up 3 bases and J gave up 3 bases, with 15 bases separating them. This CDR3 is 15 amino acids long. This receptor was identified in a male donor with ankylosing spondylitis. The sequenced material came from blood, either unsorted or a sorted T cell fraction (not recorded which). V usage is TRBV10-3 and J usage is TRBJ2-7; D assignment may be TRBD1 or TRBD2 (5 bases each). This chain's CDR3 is CAISDYGAKDYEQYF. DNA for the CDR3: TGTGCCATCAGTGACTACGGGGCTAAGGACTACGAGCAGTACTTC.